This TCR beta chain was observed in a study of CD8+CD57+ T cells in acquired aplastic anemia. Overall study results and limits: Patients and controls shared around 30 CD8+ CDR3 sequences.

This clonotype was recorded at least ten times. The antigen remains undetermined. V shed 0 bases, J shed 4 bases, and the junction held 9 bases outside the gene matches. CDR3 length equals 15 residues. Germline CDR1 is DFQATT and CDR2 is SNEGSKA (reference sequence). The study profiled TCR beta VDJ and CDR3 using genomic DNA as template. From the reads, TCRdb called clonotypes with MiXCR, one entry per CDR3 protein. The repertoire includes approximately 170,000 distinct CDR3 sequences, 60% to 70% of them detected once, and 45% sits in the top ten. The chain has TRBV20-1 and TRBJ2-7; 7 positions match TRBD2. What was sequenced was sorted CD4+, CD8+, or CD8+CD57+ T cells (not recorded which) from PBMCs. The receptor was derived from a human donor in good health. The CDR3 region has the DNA TGCAGTGCTAGAGACCAACTAGCGCGGGTTTACGAGCAGTACTTC. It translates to CSARDQLARVYEQYF.